The 4 T cell receptor beta chains below all came from one sample that was sequenced in a study of blood T cell repertoires in COVID-19. Profiled with immunoSEQ multiplex PCR; TCRdb holds only in-frame clones, not every one. This repertoire shows about 400,000 clones, 70% to 90% found once; its top ten account for about 2.9%. The sample taken for sequencing was peripheral blood. The source of these receptors is a human donor in a cohort sampled during active COVID-19.

This clone has more than one count but fewer than ten. The rearrangement uses TRBV5-1 and TRBJ2-1, with TRBD2 matching 13 bases. CDR3 length equals 16 residues. Germline CDR1 and CDR2: SGHRS and YFSETQ. V shed 4 bases, J shed 7 bases, and the junction held 8 bases outside the gene matches. The CDR3: CASSVPGTSGKNEQFF. Written as DNA, the CDR3 is TGCGCCAGCAGCGTACCCGGGACTAGCGGGAAAAATGAGCAGTTCTTC. The full variable domain, completed using reference TRBV5-1 and TRBJ2-1, is KAGVTQTPRYLIKTRGQQVTLSCSPISGHRSVSWYQQTPGQGLQFLFEYFSETQRNKGNFPGRFSGRQFSNSRSEMNVSTLELGDSALYLCASSVPGTSGKNEQFFGPGTRLTVL.

The rearrangement uses TRBV4-1 and TRBJ1-6, with 9 bases matching TRBD1. The length of the CDR3 is 17 residues. CDR1 is MGHRA and CDR2 is YSYEKL in the germline V gene. Trimming removed 3 bases from V and 1 base from J; junction bases left unmatched: 4. CDR3 residues: CASSQDRGESYNSPLHF. The CDR3 DNA sequence: TGCGCCAGCAGCCAGGACAGGGGAGAGTCCTATAATTCACCCCTCCACTTT.

Of note for this clone: Other DNA sequences in this specimen translate into the identical CDR3. The genes are TRBV29-1 and TRBJ1-3, with 7 bases fitting TRBD1. The germline V gene encodes CDR1 SQVTM and CDR2 ANQGSEA. CDR3 length equals 12 residues. J was trimmed by 4 bases and V by 6 bases; bases with no gene match: 3. CDR3 loop: CSVRDSGNTIYF. CDR3 DNA sequence: TGCAGCGTGAGGGACAGCGGAAACACCATATATTTT.

The chain employs TRBV5-1 and TRBJ2-3; TRBD1 agrees at 8 bases. CDR3 size: 14 residues. V dropped 3 bases and J dropped 7; count of bases not matched to a gene: 7. Germline V gives CDR1 SGHRS, CDR2 YFSETQ. The CDR3 coding sequence is TGCGCCAGCAGCTGGACAGGGTATACGAATACGCAGTATTTT. This encodes CASSWTGYTNTQYF.